The clone carrying this TCR beta chain occurred many times. The data derive from a study of T cells in Graves' hyperthyroidism and ophthalmopathy. Researchers amplified the TCR beta CDR3 regions from RNA transcripts. With the HTBI primer set, the TCR CDR3 went through a first round of RT-PCR. MiXCR, applied by TCRdb to the multiplex PCR reads, yields one record per CDR3 protein. Among fewer than 250,000 distinct CDR3 sequences listed, roughly a quarter were seen once. This CDR3 has 15 residues. Trimming took 0 bases from V and 0 from J, leaving 12 bases between them. CDR1 is DFQATT and CDR2 is SNEGSKA in the germline V gene (reference sequence).

The gene calls are TRBV20-1 and TRBJ2-7, with D possibly matching TRBD1 (5 bases). The sample comprised blood. This sequence originates from a middle-aged woman with Graves' ophthalmopathy. CDR3 bases: TGCAGTGCTAGAGATCCCCAGGGTATCTCCTACGAGCAGTACTTC. It codes for CSARDPQGISYEQYF.